These T cell receptor beta chains were read from a single sample in a study of blood T cell repertoires in COVID-19. The assay was immunoSEQ multiplex PCR, and TCRdb's table has in-frame clones only and misses some. The sample holds roughly 230,000 clones, approximately 85% seen once. The sample taken for sequencing was PBMCs or T cells enriched from blood (not recorded which). The receptors stem from a woman aged 45-59 years who had been exposed to COVID-19. Both conserved end residues are trimmed from each CDR3. A D gene is named only where the DNA matches it firmly.

v_gene	d_gene	j_gene	CDR3aa
TRBV7-9	.	TRBJ1-1	ASSPDPSSAF
TRBV27	.	TRBJ1-2	ASKQGLYGYT
TRBV7-6	TRBD2	TRBJ2-1	ASSLRGEQF
TRBV6-6	TRBD1	TRBJ2-1	ASGGTGGLNEQF
TRBV23-1	TRBD1	TRBJ1-2	ASSLRDRDRGDYGYT
TRBV3-1/TRBV3-2	.	TRBJ1-2	ASSQANRPYGYT
TRBV25-1	.	TRBJ1-2	ATQWGEGYT
TRBV7-9	.	TRBJ1-1	ASRKKSGRKGNTEAF
TRBV2	.	TRBJ1-1	ASSEASGGRAF
TRBV1	.	TRBJ2-3	TSSQKRVGAPHTDTQY
TRBV18	TRBD1	TRBJ1-2	ASSPDRGYGNYGYT
TRBV5-8	.	TRBJ2-7	ASSLPLQYEQY
TRBV4-3	.	TRBJ2-1	ASSQDRNEQF
TRBV14	.	TRBJ1-2	ASSQMGVHGYT
TRBV10-3	.	TRBJ1-1	AISETGKTEAF
TRBV7-9	.	TRBJ1-6	ATDGGFPYNSPLH
TRBV6-2/TRBV6-3	TRBD1	TRBJ1-5	ASSYRTGASNQPQH
TRBV7-9	.	TRBJ2-2	ASSLSGSNTGELF
TRBV9	.	TRBJ2-3	ASSDRGGLTDTQY
TRBV5-1	TRBD1	TRBJ2-1	ASSLATGAPF
TRBV5-1	TRBD1	TRBJ1-4	ASSLPGQGTEKLF
TRBV6-5	TRBD1	TRBJ1-2	ASSPGQANYGYT
TRBV9	.	TRBJ1-6	ASSGLGTGTEDSPLH
TRBV10-1	TRBD2	TRBJ2-1	ASSDLAGGESEQF
TRBV5-1	.	TRBJ2-2	ASRTDAGTGELF
TRBV10-3	TRBD1	TRBJ2-7	AVSGQGRNEQY
TRBV7-6	.	TRBJ2-5	ASSFESETQY
TRBV28	.	TRBJ1-4	ASSFDRRGEKLF
TRBV15	.	TRBJ1-1	ATSRDIAYGNTEAF
TRBV28	TRBD1	TRBJ2-4	ASSPPQGMNIQY
TRBV6-2/TRBV6-3	.	TRBJ2-7	ASSPSVGRYEQY
TRBV7-2	.	TRBJ1-1	ASSLGRVGTEAF
TRBV2	TRBD1	TRBJ1-4	ASSLNRDRLEKLF
TRBV10-2	.	TRBJ1-1	ASFQTLNTEAF
TRBV18	.	TRBJ1-2	ASSPREGGYGYT
TRBV15	TRBD2	TRBJ2-3	ATSRDLWLAGGTDTQY
TRBV7-2	TRBD1	TRBJ1-2	ASSSTGGANYGYT
TRBV24-1	.	TRBJ2-3	ATGTGLTDTQY
TRBV10-3	TRBD1	TRBJ1-1	AISGGQGRPNTEAF